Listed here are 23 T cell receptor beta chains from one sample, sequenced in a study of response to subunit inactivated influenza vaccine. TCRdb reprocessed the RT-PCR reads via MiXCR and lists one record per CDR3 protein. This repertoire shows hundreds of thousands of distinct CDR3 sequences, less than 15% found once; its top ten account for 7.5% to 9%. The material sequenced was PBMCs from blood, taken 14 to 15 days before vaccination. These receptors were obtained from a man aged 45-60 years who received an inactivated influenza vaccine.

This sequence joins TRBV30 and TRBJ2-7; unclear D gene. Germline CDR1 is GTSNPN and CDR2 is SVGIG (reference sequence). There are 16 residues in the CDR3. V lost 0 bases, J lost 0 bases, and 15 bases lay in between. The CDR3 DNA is TGTGCCTGGAGTGTTATCGGCCAGGTTAGCTCCTACGAGCAGTACTTC. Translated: CAWSVIGQVSSYEQYF.

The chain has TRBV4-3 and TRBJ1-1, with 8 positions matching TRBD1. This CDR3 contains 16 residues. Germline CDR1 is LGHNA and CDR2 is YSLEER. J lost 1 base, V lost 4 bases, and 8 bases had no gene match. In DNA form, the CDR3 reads TGCGCCAGCAGCCGACTCCCCGGGACAGGGAACACTGAAGCTTTCTTT. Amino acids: CASSRLPGTGNTEAFF.

The CDR3 region has the DNA TGTGCCAGCAGTTCCCCCGTCAGGGGGGAGACCCAGTACTTC. Translated: CASSSPVRGETQYF. V is TRBV12-3 or TRBV12-4 and J is TRBJ2-5, with 7 bases that match TRBD1. The V and J ends lost 4 bases and 5 bases, in that order; junction bases with no gene match: 7. This CDR3 is built from 14 residues.

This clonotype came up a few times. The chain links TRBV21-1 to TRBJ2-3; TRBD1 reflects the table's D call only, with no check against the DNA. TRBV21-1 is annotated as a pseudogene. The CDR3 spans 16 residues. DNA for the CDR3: TGTGCCAGCAGGGTGGACAGTCAGGGGAGGACAGATACGCAGTATTTT. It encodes CASRVDSQGRTDTQYF.

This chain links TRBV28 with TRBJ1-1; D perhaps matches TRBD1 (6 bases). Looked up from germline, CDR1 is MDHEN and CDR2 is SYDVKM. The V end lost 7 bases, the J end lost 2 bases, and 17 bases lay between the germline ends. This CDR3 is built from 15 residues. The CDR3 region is CASNTPEGDNTEAFF. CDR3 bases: TGTGCCAGCAACACGCCGGAGGGGGACAACACTGAAGCTTTCTTT.

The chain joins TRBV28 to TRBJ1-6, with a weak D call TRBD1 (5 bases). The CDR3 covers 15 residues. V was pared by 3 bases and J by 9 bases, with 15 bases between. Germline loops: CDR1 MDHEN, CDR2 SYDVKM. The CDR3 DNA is TGTGCCAGCAGTTTTCAAGGGGAGTCCCGTTCACCCCTCCACTTT. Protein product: CASSFQGESRSPLHF.

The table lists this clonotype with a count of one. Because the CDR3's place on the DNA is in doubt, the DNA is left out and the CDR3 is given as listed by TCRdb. CDR3 loop: CASSEGFGIGTAPFHF. The rearrangement links TRBV6-1 to TRBJ1-6. Germline V gene data show CDR1 as MNHNS and CDR2 as SASEGT. The CDR3 is 16 residues long, counting both termini.

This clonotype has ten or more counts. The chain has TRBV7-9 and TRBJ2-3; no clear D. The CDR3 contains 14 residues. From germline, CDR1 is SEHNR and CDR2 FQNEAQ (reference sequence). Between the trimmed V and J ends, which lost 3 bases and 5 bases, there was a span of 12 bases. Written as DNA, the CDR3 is TGTGCCAGCAGCTTCATTAAGAAGGGAGATACGCAGTATTTT. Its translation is CASSFIKKGDTQYF.

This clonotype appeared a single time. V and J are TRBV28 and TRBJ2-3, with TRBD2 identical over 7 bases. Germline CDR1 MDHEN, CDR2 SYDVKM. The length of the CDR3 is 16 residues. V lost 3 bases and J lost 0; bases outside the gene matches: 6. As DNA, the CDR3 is TGTGCCAGCAGTTTCCGCCGGGGGGATAGCACAGATACGCAGTATTTT. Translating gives CASSFRRGDSTDTQYF. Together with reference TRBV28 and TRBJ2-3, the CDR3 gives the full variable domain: DVKVTQSSRYLVKRTGEKVFLECVQDMDHENMFWYRQDPGLGLRLIYFSYDVKMKEKGDIPEGYSVSREKKERFSLILESASTNQTSMYLCASSFRRGDSTDTQYFGPGTRLTVL.

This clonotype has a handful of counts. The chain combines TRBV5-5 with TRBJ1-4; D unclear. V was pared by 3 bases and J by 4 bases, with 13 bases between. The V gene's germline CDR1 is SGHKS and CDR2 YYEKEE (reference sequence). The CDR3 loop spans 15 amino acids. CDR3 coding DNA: TGTGCCAGCAGCTCCAGACCGGAGTATAATGAAAAACTGTTTTTT. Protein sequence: CASSSRPEYNEKLFF.

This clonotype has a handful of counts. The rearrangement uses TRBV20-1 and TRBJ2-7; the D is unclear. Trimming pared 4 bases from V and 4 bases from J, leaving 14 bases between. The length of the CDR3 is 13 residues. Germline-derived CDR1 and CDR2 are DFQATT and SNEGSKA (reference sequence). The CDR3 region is CSAIPTSGYEQYF. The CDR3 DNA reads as TGCAGTGCTATCCCAACGTCGGGTTACGAGCAGTACTTC.

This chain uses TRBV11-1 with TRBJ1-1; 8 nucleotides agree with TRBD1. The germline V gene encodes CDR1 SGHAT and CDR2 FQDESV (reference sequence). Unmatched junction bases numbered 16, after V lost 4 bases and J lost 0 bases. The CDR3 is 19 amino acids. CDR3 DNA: TGTGCCAGCAGCTCAACCGTTAGGACAGGGACGAAAATGAACACTGAAGCTTTCTTT. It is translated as CASSSTVRTGTKMNTEAFF.

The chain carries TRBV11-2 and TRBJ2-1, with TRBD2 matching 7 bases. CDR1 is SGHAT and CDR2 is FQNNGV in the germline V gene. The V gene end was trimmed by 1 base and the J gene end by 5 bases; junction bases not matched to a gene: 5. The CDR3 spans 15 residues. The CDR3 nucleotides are TGTGCCAGCAGCTTAGTACTAGCGAGAGACAATGAGCAGTTCTTC. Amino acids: CASSLVLARDNEQFF. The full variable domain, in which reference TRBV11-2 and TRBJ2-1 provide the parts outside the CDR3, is EAGVAQSPRYKIIEKRQSVAFWCNPISGHATLYWYQQILGQGPKLLIQFQNNGVVDDSQLPKDRFSAERLKGVDSTLKIQPAKLEDSAVYLCASSLVLARDNEQFFGPGTRLTVL.

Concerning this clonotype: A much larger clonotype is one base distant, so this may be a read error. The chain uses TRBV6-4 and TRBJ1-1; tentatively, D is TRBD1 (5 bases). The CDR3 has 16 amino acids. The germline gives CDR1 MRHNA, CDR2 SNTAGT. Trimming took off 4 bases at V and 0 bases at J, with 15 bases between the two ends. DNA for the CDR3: TGTGCCAGCAGTGGCTCGGGCAGGGCTCTGAACACTGAAGCTTTCTTT. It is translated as CASSGSGRALNTEAFF.

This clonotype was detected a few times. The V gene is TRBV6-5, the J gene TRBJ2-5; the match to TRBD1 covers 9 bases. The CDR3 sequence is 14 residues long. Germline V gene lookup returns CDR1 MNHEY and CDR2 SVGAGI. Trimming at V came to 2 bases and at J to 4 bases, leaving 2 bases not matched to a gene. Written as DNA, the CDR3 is TGTGCCAGCAGTTACATGACAGGGGGAGAGACCCAGTACTTC. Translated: CASSYMTGGETQYF.

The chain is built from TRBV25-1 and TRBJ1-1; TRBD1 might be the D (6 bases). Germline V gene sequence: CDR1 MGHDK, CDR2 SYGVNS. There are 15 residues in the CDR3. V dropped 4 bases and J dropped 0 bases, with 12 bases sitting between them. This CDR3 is CASSASQGMNTEAFF. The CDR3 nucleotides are TGTGCCAGCAGTGCCTCACAGGGAATGAACACTGAAGCTTTCTTT.

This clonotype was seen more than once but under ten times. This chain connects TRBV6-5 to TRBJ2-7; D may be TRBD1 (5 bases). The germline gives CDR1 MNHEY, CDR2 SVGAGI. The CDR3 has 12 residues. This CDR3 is CASSHRTLCRVV. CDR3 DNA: TGTGCCAGCAGTCACAGGACCCTATGTCGCGTCGTG.

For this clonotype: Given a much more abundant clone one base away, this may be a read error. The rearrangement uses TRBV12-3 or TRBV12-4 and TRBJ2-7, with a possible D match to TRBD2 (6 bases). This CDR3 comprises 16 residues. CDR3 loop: CAISLKRARVSYEQYF. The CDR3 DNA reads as TGTGCCATCAGTTTAAAGCGGGCCAGGGTGTCTTACGAGCAGTACTTC.

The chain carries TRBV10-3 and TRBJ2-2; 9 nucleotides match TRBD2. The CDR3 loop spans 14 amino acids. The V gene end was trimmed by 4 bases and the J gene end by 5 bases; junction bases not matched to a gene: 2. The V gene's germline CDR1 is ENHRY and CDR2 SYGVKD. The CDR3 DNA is TGTGCCATCAGTGCGGCGGGAGGGACCGGGGAGCTGTTTTTT. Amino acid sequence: CAISAAGGTGELFF.

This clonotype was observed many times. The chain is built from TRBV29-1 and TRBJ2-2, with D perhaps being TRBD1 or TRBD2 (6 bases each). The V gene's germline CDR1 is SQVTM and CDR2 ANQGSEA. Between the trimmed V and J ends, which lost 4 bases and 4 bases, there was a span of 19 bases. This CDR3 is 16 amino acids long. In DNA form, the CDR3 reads TGCAGCGTTGGGACTTTTGGAGGGGGTATCACCGGGGAGCTGTTTTTT. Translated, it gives CSVGTFGGGITGELFF.

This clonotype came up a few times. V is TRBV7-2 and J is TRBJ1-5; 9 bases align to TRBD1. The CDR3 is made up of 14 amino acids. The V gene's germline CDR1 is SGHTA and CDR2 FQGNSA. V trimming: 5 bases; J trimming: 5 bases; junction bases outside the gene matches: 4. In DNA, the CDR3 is TGTGCCAGCAGCGTTGACAGGGGGTATCAGCCCCAGCATTTT. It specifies CASSVDRGYQPQHF.

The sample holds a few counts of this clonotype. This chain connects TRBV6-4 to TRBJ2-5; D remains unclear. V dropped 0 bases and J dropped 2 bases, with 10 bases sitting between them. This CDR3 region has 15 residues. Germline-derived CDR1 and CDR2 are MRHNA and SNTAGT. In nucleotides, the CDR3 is TGTGCCAGCAGTGACTCGATGGCCACTCAAGAGACCCAGTACTTC. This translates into CASSDSMATQETQYF.

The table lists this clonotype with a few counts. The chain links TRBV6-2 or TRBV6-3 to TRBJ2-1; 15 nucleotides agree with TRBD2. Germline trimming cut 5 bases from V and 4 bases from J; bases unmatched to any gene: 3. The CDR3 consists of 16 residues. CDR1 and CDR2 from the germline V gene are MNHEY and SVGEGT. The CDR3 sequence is CASSPGLAGGYNEQFF. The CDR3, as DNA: TGTGCCAGCAGTCCTGGACTAGCGGGAGGGTACAATGAGCAGTTCTTC.